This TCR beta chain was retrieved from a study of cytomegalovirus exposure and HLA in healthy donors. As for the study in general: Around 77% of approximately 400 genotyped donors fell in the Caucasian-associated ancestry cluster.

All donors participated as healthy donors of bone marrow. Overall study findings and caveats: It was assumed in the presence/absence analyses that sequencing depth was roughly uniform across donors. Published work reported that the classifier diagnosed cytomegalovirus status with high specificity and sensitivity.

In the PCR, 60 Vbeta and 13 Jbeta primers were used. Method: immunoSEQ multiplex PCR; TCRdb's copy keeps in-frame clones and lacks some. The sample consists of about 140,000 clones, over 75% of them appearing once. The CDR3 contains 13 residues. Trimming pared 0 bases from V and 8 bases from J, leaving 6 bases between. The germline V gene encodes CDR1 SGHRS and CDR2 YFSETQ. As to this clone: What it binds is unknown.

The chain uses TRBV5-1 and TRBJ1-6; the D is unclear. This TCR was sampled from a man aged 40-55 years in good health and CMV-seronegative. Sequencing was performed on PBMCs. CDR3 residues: CASSLVRDSPLHF. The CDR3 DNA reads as TGCGCCAGCAGCTTGGTTCGGGATTCACCCCTCCACTTT.